These 16 T cell receptor beta chains were all obtained from the same sample, sequenced in a study of identical twins listed by TCRdb under 2016. Library construction relied on 5' RACE. These reads were obtained on an Illumina HiSeq 2000. TCRdb's own reprocessing of the public reads used fastp at Q25 and MiXCR and kept productive beta chains. Rows with a matching CDR3 protein are joined into one entry that keeps the most common DNA and genes. The sample has 400,000 to 500,000 distinct CDR3 sequences on record, about 13% of them singletons. The ten largest clones capture around 0.98% of the sample. The data were also submitted as part of a second study, on yellow fever vaccine responses in identical twins.

The sequenced sample consisted of CD4+ T cells sorted from blood. The receptors originated from a woman between 18 and 30 years old in good health.

V usage is TRBV20-1 and J usage is TRBJ2-1, with 11 bases that match TRBD2. The length of the CDR3 is 16 residues. Germline assignment: CDR1 DFQATT and CDR2 SNEGSKA (reference sequence). V was clipped by 2 bases and J by 9 bases; unmatched bases: 12. The CDR3 nucleotides are TGCAGTGCTAGACACCAAGGGACTAGCGGCTCCGTTGAGCAGTTCTTC. Translation: CSARHQGTSGSVEQFF.

This clonotype was recorded a few times. The chain couples TRBV4-1 to TRBJ2-7, with D unclear. V was trimmed by 0 bases and J by 0 bases, leaving 6 bases between them. The CDR3 sequence is 14 residues long. Germline assignment: CDR1 MGHRA and CDR2 YSYEKL. DNA for the CDR3: TGCGCCAGCAGCCAAGATTTTGACTCCTACGAGCAGTACTTC. As protein: CASSQDFDSYEQYF.

V is TRBV2 and J is TRBJ2-3; D unresolved. This CDR3 region has 15 residues. Trimming shortened V by 0 bases and J by 2 bases, and 9 bases separated the two germline ends. Germline V gives CDR1 SNHLY, CDR2 FYNNEI. CDR3 in amino acids: CASSEAFMVTDTQYF. The CDR3 coding sequence is TGTGCCAGCAGTGAAGCCTTTATGGTCACAGATACGCAGTATTTT.

CDR3 loop: CASSVAPGGGNTIYF. The CDR3 region has the DNA TGTGCCAGCAGCGTAGCGCCGGGCGGAGGTAACACCATATATTTT. The rearrangement links TRBV9 to TRBJ1-3; D ambiguous. Between the trimmed V and J ends, which lost 0 bases and 7 bases, there was a span of 14 bases. The germline CDR1 and CDR2 sequences are SGDLS and YYNGEE. The CDR3 is 15 residues long.

This clonotype was seen more than once but under ten times. This chain connects TRBV2 to TRBJ2-7; 10 nucleotides agree with TRBD2. The CDR3 extends over 18 amino acids. J was trimmed by 0 bases and V by 7 bases; bases with no gene match: 15. CDR1 and CDR2 (germline): SNHLY, FYNNEI. CDR3 bases: TGTGCCAGCAAGCCTCTAGCGGGGGCACTCCAGAGCTCCTACGAGCAGTACTTC. Its protein is CASKPLAGALQSSYEQYF.

This chain uses TRBV11-2 with TRBJ2-3; 12 bases align to TRBD1. Germline V lookup: CDR1 SGHAT, CDR2 FQNNGV. The CDR3 extends over 17 amino acids. V shed 6 bases and J 0 bases; nucleotides not matched to a gene: 7. CDR3 residues: CASRTGTGGVSTDTQYF. The CDR3 DNA reads as TGTGCCAGCAGAACCGGGACAGGGGGCGTGAGCACAGATACGCAGTATTTT.

This clonotype was counted a few times. The CDR3 region is CASSPRENRGPDTQYF. The CDR3 DNA is TGTGCCAGCTCACCAAGAGAAAACAGGGGGCCGGATACGCAGTATTTT. V is TRBV18 and J is TRBJ2-3, with 9 nucleotides matching TRBD1. Germline CDR1 reads KGHSH; CDR2 reads LQKENI. Trimming took 2 bases from V and 6 from J; bases not matched to a gene: 9. The CDR3 runs to 16 residues. Filled out from reference TRBV18 and TRBJ2-3, the complete variable domain reads NAGVMQNPRHLVRRRGQEARLRCSPMKGHSHVYWYRQLPEEGLKFMVYLQKENIIDESGMPKERFSAEFPKEGPSILRIQQVVRGDSAAYFCASSPRENRGPDTQYFGPGTRLTVL.

The V gene is TRBV4-2, the J gene TRBJ2-7, with 9 bases aligning to TRBD1. This CDR3 has 14 amino acids. J gave up 3 bases and V 6 bases, and 6 bases lay outside the gene matches. CDR1 and CDR2 from the germline V gene are LGHNA and YNFKEQ. The CDR3 loop is CASRETGQGYEQYF. CDR3 nucleotides: TGTGCCAGCAGAGAAACGGGACAGGGCTACGAGCAGTACTTC.

V and J are TRBV2 and TRBJ2-2; 7 bases fit TRBD2. The ends lost 6 bases at V and 6 bases at J; junction bases unmatched: 7. CDR1 and CDR2 from the germline V gene are SNHLY and FYNNEI. This CDR3 has 14 residues. The CDR3 here is CASSLTSPPGELFF. CDR3 DNA: TGTGCCAGCAGCTTGACTAGCCCCCCCGGGGAGCTGTTTTTT.

V usage is TRBV19 and J usage is TRBJ2-4; D may be TRBD1 or TRBD2 (5 bases each). CDR1 is LNHDA, CDR2 SQIVND, per germline (reference sequence). The CDR3 has 16 residues. Between the trimmed V and J ends, which lost 7 bases and 3 bases, there was a span of 19 bases. Here the CDR3 reads CASTPAGDVVKNIQYF. CDR3 DNA: TGTGCCAGTACCCCCGCCGGGGACGTAGTCAAAAACATTCAGTACTTC. Filled out from reference TRBV19 and TRBJ2-4, the complete variable domain reads DGGITQSPKYLFRKEGQNVTLSCEQNLNHDAMYWYRQDPGQGLRLIYYSQIVNDFQKGDIAEGYSVSREKKESFPLTVTSAQKNPTAFYLCASTPAGDVVKNIQYFGAGTRLSVL.

This clonotype turned up a few times. The rearrangement uses TRBV30 and TRBJ2-3; D not certain. Trimming left V 0 bases short and J 4 bases short, with 5 bases between. Germline CDR1 and CDR2: GTSNPN and SVGIG (reference sequence). The length of the CDR3 is 12 residues. This CDR3 reads CAWSVQSDTQYF. The CDR3 DNA reads TGTGCCTGGAGTGTTCAGTCAGATACGCAGTATTTT.

This clonotype has only a few counts. This rearrangement joins TRBV20-1 to TRBJ2-5; D possibly uses TRBD1 or TRBD2 (5 bases each). Germline V gene lookup returns CDR1 DFQATT and CDR2 SNEGSKA (reference sequence). V was pared by 4 bases and J by 3 bases, with 12 bases between. This CDR3 has 13 amino acids. The CDR3 DNA follows: TGCAGTGCTAAGGGGAGCGGTAAAGAGACCCAGTACTTC. Its translation is CSAKGSGKETQYF.

This sequence joins TRBV5-1 and TRBJ2-3; D call uncertain. Trimming removed 3 bases from V and 0 bases from J, with 11 bases in between. Germline V CDR1 and CDR2: SGHRS, YFSETQ. This CDR3 has 15 residues. The DNA of the CDR3 is TGCGCCAGCAGCTCTGCGCGCTTAAGCACAGATACGCAGTATTTT. Its protein product is CASSSARLSTDTQYF.

This rearrangement joins TRBV30 to TRBJ2-7, with 8 nucleotides matching TRBD1. Germline CDR1 GTSNPN, CDR2 SVGIG (reference sequence). V lost 4 bases to trimming and J lost 5 bases; unmatched junction nucleotides: 4. This CDR3 is built from 12 residues. CDR3 DNA sequence: TGTGCCTGGATAGACAGGGGTGACGAGCAGTACTTC. It encodes CAWIDRGDEQYF. The variable domain in full, with the rest retrieved from reference TRBV30 and TRBJ2-7, is SQTIHQWPATLVQPVGSPLSLECTVEGTSNPNLYWYRQAAGRGLQLLFYSVGIGQISSEVPQNLSASRPQDRQFILSSKKLLLSDSGFYLCAWIDRGDEQYFGPGTRLTVT.

The chain has TRBV3-1 and TRBJ2-2, with TRBD2 identical over 9 bases. The V segment lost 4 bases and the J segment 4 bases; nucleotides outside the gene matches: 19. Germline CDR1 is LGHDT and CDR2 is YNNKEL (reference sequence). The CDR3 covers 20 residues. The CDR3 DNA is TGTGCCAGCAGCCCCAGACTCGACATTAAGCGGGGGGATGTCACCGGGGAGCTGTTTTTT. This gives the protein CASSPRLDIKRGDVTGELFF.

The CDR3 here is CASSLEWRAGMMYEQYF. The CDR3 DNA reads TGTGCCAGCAGCTTAGAGTGGAGAGCAGGGATGATGTACGAGCAGTACTTC. The rearrangement uses TRBV11-2 and TRBJ2-7, with D possibly being TRBD1 (5 bases). V was shortened by 0 bases and J by 4 bases, with 19 bases between the two germline ends. CDR1 and CDR2 from the germline V gene are SGHAT and FQNNGV. The CDR3 consists of 17 residues.